This T cell receptor beta chain was observed in a study of blood T cell repertoires in COVID-19. Sequencing used immunoSEQ multiplex PCR; TCRdb keeps in-frame clones, though not all of them. This sample has 200,000 to 250,000 clones; over 70% occur once, and the top ten carry roughly 3.7%. Germline CDR1 is MNHEY and CDR2 is SMNVEV (reference sequence). V lost 5 bases to trimming and J lost 2 bases; unmatched junction nucleotides: 8. This CDR3 has 16 amino acids. This rearrangement joins TRBV27 to TRBJ2-7; TRBD2 agrees at 11 bases. Material for sequencing was PBMCs or T cells enriched from blood (not recorded which). The TCR sequence derives from a woman aged 30 to 39 who had been exposed to COVID-19. CDR3 in amino acids: CASSLRLAGTTYEQYF. In DNA form, the CDR3 reads TGTGCCAGCAGTCTAAGACTAGCGGGAACGACCTACGAGCAGTACTTC.